A single sample is the source of the 18 T cell receptor beta chains below, sequenced in a study of Graves' ophthalmopathy and Graves' hyperthyroidism. RNA transcripts were the template, and TCR beta CDR3 regions were amplified from them. The first round was an RT-PCR with HTBI primers, and the second round was a multiplex PCR. TCRdb analysed the multiplex PCR reads with MiXCR anew, one entry per CDR3 protein. The table has about 370,000 distinct CDR3 sequences, about 15% seen once; the top ten hold roughly 2.3%. Sequencing input: peripheral blood. The receptors come from an adult woman with stable Graves' hyperthyroidism.

The J gene is TRBJ1-5, the V gene TRBV12-3 or TRBV12-4, with D possibly matching TRBD1 (6 bases). This CDR3 has 13 residues. V lost 8 bases and J lost 1, with 9 bases in between. CDR3 region: CASGGRSNQPQHF. The CDR3 nucleotides are TGTGCCAGCGGGGGCCGCAGCAATCAGCCCCAGCATTTT.

In this sample, this clonotype turned up many times. The J gene is TRBJ2-4, the V gene TRBV12-3 or TRBV12-4; either TRBD1 or TRBD2 may fit D (5 bases each). V lost 6 bases to trimming and J lost 6 bases, with 15 bases between them. CDR3 length: 14 amino acids. The CDR3 sequence: CASRGDGPSNIQYF. For the CDR3, the DNA is TGTGCCAGCAGGGGGGATGGGCCGTCAAACATTCAGTACTTC.

The sample holds many counts of this clonotype. CDR3 protein: CSADSGWLAGGGSYEQYF. For the CDR3, the DNA is TGCAGTGCAGACAGCGGGTGGCTAGCGGGGGGGGGCTCCTACGAGCAGTACTTC. The V gene is TRBV20-1, the J gene TRBJ2-7, with TRBD2 matching 12 bases. The CDR3 extends over 18 amino acids. Trimming at V came to 6 bases and at J to 0 bases, leaving 15 bases not matched to a gene. The V gene's germline CDR1 is DFQATT and CDR2 SNEGSKA (reference sequence).

This clonotype has at least ten counts. The chain employs TRBV15 and TRBJ2-5; D unresolved. This CDR3 contains 13 residues. The V end was cut by 9 bases, the J end by 5 bases, with 16 bases between. Germline V gene lookup returns CDR1 LNHNV and CDR2 YYDKDF (reference sequence). CDR3 loop: CATSGEDLETQYF. CDR3 coding DNA: TGTGCCACTTCAGGCGAGGATCTGGAGACCCAGTACTTC.

This clonotype was counted at least ten times. The chain uses TRBV6-2 or TRBV6-3 and TRBJ1-1, with 10 bases that match TRBD1. This CDR3 region has 13 residues. Germline lookup yields CDR1 MNHEY and CDR2 SVGEGT. The J segment lost 4 bases and the V segment lost 6 bases, leaving 2 bases of the junction unmatched. CDR3 coding DNA: TGTGCCAGCAGGACAGGGGGCATCACTGAAGCTTTCTTT. Translated, it gives CASRTGGITEAFF.

This clonotype has just a few counts. The chain carries TRBV19 and TRBJ2-5, with D possibly being TRBD1 or TRBD2 (5 bases each). Germline values: CDR1 LNHDA, CDR2 SQIVND (reference sequence). The CDR3 is 15 residues long. The V and J ends lost 5 bases and 1 base respectively, with 14 bases between them. The DNA of the CDR3 is TGTGCCAGTAGTGTCCGGGACGGACCCCAAGAGACCCAGTACTTC. It is translated as CASSVRDGPQETQYF.

This clonotype was seen ten or more times. The chain carries TRBV5-1 and TRBJ1-1; maybe TRBD1 (5 bases). The CDR3 sequence is 16 residues long. V lost 3 bases to trimming and J lost 3 bases, with 18 bases between them. Germline-derived CDR1 and CDR2 are SGHRS and YFSETQ. The CDR3 nucleotides are TGCGCCAGCAGCTCCGGTTTTGGGGGGTTGTACACTGAAGCTTTCTTT. It encodes CASSSGFGGLYTEAFF.

Many counts were recorded for this clonotype. The genes are TRBV6-1 and TRBJ1-5; D not certain. The ends were cut back, 8 bases at V and 3 bases at J, with 11 bases in the middle. Germline assignment: CDR1 MNHNS and CDR2 SASEGT. The CDR3 has 13 amino acids. The CDR3 reads CASREFNNQPQHF. In DNA, the CDR3 is TGTGCCAGCCGGGAGTTCAACAATCAGCCCCAGCATTTT.

The chain employs TRBV29-1 and TRBJ1-2, with TRBD1 matching 11 bases. This CDR3 contains 19 residues. From germline, CDR1 is SQVTM and CDR2 ANQGSEA. The ends lost 5 bases at V and 4 bases at J; junction bases unmatched: 21. CDR3 amino acids: CSVHRTGGHLDSSGYGYTF. The CDR3 DNA follows: TGCAGCGTTCATCGGACAGGGGGCCACCTCGACTCTTCTGGCTATGGCTACACCTTC.

This clonotype has a count of ten or more. The V call is TRBV12-3 or TRBV12-4, the J call TRBJ2-7; D perhaps matches TRBD1 (5 bases). V gave up 4 bases and J gave up 2 bases, with 15 bases separating them. CDR3 size: 15 residues. This CDR3 is CASSSGPWVTYEQYF. The CDR3 DNA reads as TGTGCCAGCAGTTCAGGGCCATGGGTCACCTACGAGCAGTACTTC.

This sequence joins TRBV9 and TRBJ2-7; 8 nucleotides line up with TRBD1. The V and J ends lost 1 base and 5 bases, in that order; junction bases with no gene match: 2. Germline CDR1 reads SGDLS; CDR2 reads YYNGEE. CDR3 length equals 13 residues. In DNA form, the CDR3 reads TGTGCCAGCAGCGTATTGACAGGGGACGAGCAGTACTTC. It translates to CASSVLTGDEQYF.

At least ten counts were recorded for this clonotype. The DNA of the CDR3 is TGTGCCAGCAGCGTAGTTGTAGGGGGCACTGAAGCTTTCTTT. Amino acid sequence: CASSVVVGGTEAFF. The rearrangement joins TRBV9 to TRBJ1-1, with D maybe TRBD1 (6 bases). The CDR3 is 14 amino acids. Germline CDR1 and CDR2: SGDLS and YYNGEE. V was clipped by 0 bases and J by 4 bases, with 10 bases between them.

Concerning this clonotype itself: A much larger clone lies a single base off, so this may be a read error. The conserved final phenylalanine or tryptophan is absent from the CDR3, which likely points to a read error. This sequence joins TRBV6-5 and TRBJ1-2; D is possibly TRBD1 (6 bases). Germline-derived CDR1 and CDR2 are MNHEY and SVGAGI. There are 13 residues in the CDR3. Trimming cost V 0 bases and J 8 bases, with 10 bases left between them. The CDR3 region has the DNA TGTGCCAGCAGTTACTCGGGGGCTTGGGGCTACACCGTC. Encoded protein: CASSYSGAWGYTV.

This clonotype has ten or more counts. V is TRBV6-5 and J is TRBJ2-7; TRBD2 is a possible D gene (5 bases). V was shortened by 4 bases and J by 4 bases, with 14 bases between the two germline ends. Per the germline V gene, CDR1 is MNHEY and CDR2 is SVGAGI. This CDR3 spans 14 amino acids. CDR3 sequence: CASSSSRSGYEQYF. The CDR3 DNA reads TGTGCCAGCAGTTCCTCGCGGTCGGGGTACGAGCAGTACTTC.

This clonotype has ten or more counts. This sequence joins TRBV7-8 and TRBJ1-6; 8 nucleotides agree with TRBD1. The germline V gene encodes CDR1 SGHVS and CDR2 FQNEAQ. This CDR3 comprises 15 residues. The V gene end was trimmed by 5 bases and the J gene end by 7 bases; junction bases not matched to a gene: 7. Written as DNA, the CDR3 is TGTGCCAGCAGCCGGTATGGACAGGGCAATTCACCCCTCCACTTT. This gives the protein CASSRYGQGNSPLHF.

There are a few counts of this clonotype. This rearrangement joins TRBV6-2 or TRBV6-3 to TRBJ2-6; possibly TRBD2 for D (5 bases). V lost 0 bases and J lost 0, with 12 bases in between. The CDR3 is 18 residues long. Germline CDR1 and CDR2: MNHEY and SVGEGT. The CDR3 reads CASSYSEEPVSGANVLTF. In DNA, the CDR3 is TGTGCCAGCAGTTACTCGGAGGAGCCAGTCTCTGGGGCCAACGTCCTGACTTTC.

The J gene is TRBJ2-7, the V gene TRBV12-5; no firm D call. In germline, CDR1 is LGHNT, CDR2 FRNRAP. Trimming left V 2 bases short and J 5 bases short, with 7 bases between. This CDR3 region has 12 residues. This chain's CDR3 is CASGLFGNEQYF. DNA of the CDR3: TGTGCTAGTGGTTTGTTTGGGAACGAGCAGTACTTC. The whole variable domain, filled in from reference TRBV12-5 and TRBJ2-7, reads DARVTQTPRHKVTEMGQEVTMRCQPILGHNTVFWYRQTMMQGLELLAYFRNRAPLDDSGMPKDRFSAEMPDATLATLKIQPSEPRDSAVYFCASGLFGNEQYFGPGTRLTVT.

This clonotype appeared many times. The genes are TRBV28 and TRBJ2-7; D is undetermined. V was pared by 10 bases and J by 0 bases, with 16 bases between. CDR1 is MDHEN and CDR2 is SYDVKM in the germline V gene. This CDR3 spans 14 amino acids. The CDR3 nucleotides read TGTGCCACATCAAACCAGTTCGGCTCCTACGAGCAGTACTTC. Translating it yields CATSNQFGSYEQYF.